A selection of T cell receptor beta chains follows, all from one sample in a study of shared clonotypes between healthy human individuals. Repertoires were generated with immunoSEQ multiplex PCR, while TCRdb's copy carries only in-frame clones and drops some. The sample carries about 2.3 million clones, 92% recorded once. The sequenced material came from naive CD4+ T cells from PBMCs. These receptors all stem from a man aged 18 to 30 in good health. Some clones in this sample may be carry-over from other donors' samples. The CDR3 runs from the conserved cysteine through the conserved F or W. A D gene is named only where the DNA matches it firmly. Size is omitted from some rows. Given values are once, few, many or a class for expanded clones.

d_call clone_size j_call v_call cdr3_nt cdr3_aa
. . TRBJ2-2 TRBV21-1 TGTGCCAGCAGCAAAGTACGGGATCCCCCGAACACCGGGGAGCTGTTTTTT CASSKVRDPPNTGELFF
TRBD2 . TRBJ2-1 TRBV27 TGTGCCAGCAGTCTAGCGGGGGGGTACAATGAGCAGTTCTTC CASSLAGGYNEQFF
. . TRBJ1-3 TRBV30 TGTGCCTCCAACCCCGGATCGCTCTCTGGAAACACCATATATTTT CASNPGSLSGNTIYF
. few TRBJ1-2 TRBV30 TGTGCCTGGAGATCTGCCGGGCTCTATGGCTACACCTTC CAWRSAGLYGYTF
. . TRBJ2-5 TRBV6-6 TGTGCCAGCAGCCGACAAGAGACCCAGTACTTC CASSRQETQYF
. . TRBJ1-3 TRBV7-2 TGTGCCAGCAGCTTAGGATCCACTGGAAACACCATATATTTT CASSLGSTGNTIYF
. . TRBJ1-1 TRBV7-2 TGTGCCAGCAGCTTTGTCCAGGACACTGAAGCTTTCTTT CASSFVQDTEAFF
. once TRBJ2-7 TRBV7-9 TGTGCCAGCAGCTTCCAACCTACCTCAGGGGCCTACGAGCAGTACTTC CASSFQPTSGAYEQYF
. . TRBJ1-1 TRBV5-1 TGCGCCAGCGGACAGTTGAACACTGAAGCTTTCTTT CASGQLNTEAFF
. . TRBJ1-1 TRBV2 TGTGCCAGCAGTATACAGGAGGTAGCTTTCTTT CASSIQEVAFF
TRBD2 . TRBJ2-2 TRBV19 TGTGCCAGTACCCTAAGGTGGCTAGCGGGTTTTGAAAACACCGGGGAGCTGTTTTTT CASTLRWLAGFENTGELFF
TRBD1 few TRBJ2-7 TRBV15 TGTGCCACCAGGGTGGGACAGGGGGCTGGAGAGCAGTACTTC CATRVGQGAGEQYF
. . TRBJ1-2 TRBV2 TGTGCCAGCAGTTCGGACAAGACTAACTATGGCTACACCTTC CASSSDKTNYGYTF
TRBD1 . TRBJ1-1 TRBV19 TGTGCCAGTAACCTTCCGTACAGGGGCCGTACTGAAGCTTTCTTT CASNLPYRGRTEAFF
. . TRBJ2-2 TRBV7-3 TGTGCCAGCAGCCTCATGAGAGGCCCAAACACCGGGGAGCTGTTTTTT CASSLMRGPNTGELFF
TRBD1 . TRBJ1-3 TRBV9 TGTGCCAGCAGCGTATCACAGGGGCCTGGAAACACCATATATTTT CASSVSQGPGNTIYF
. . TRBJ2-5 TRBV18 TGTGCCAGCTCACCTTCCGGGGAGACCCAGTACTTC CASSPSGETQYF
TRBD2 . TRBJ2-1 TRBV6-5 TGTGCCAGCAGTACGGGGGGTTCCCTGCTATTGCCGTTCTTC CASSTGGSLLLPFF
. . TRBJ2-5 TRBV7-7 TGTGCCAGCAGCTCGGTGGGCCAAGAGACCCAGTACTTC CASSSVGQETQYF
. . TRBJ2-1 TRBV7-2 TGTGCCAGCAGCTTGCTTCTACCACATATTGGGAGAAAGTTCTTC CASSLLLPHIGRKFF